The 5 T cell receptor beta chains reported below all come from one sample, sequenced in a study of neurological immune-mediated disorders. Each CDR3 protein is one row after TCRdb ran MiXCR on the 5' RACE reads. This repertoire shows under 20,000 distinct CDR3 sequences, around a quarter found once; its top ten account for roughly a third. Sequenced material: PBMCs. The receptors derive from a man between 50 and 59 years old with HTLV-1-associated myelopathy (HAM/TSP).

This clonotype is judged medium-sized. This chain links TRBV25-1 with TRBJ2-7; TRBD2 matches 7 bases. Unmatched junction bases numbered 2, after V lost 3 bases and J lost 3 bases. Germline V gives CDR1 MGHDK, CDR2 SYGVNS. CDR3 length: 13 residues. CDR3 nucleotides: TGTGCCAGCAGTGAGGCGGGAGTCTACGAGCAGTACTTC. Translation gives CASSEAGVYEQYF.

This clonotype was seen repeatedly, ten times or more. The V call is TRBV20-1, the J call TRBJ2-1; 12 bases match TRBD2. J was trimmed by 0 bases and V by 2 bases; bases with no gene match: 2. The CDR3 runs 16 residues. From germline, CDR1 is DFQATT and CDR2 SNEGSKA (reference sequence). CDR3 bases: TGCAGTGCTAGACTAGCGGGAGGGTACTCCTACAATGAGCAGTTCTTC. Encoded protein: CSARLAGGYSYNEQFF.

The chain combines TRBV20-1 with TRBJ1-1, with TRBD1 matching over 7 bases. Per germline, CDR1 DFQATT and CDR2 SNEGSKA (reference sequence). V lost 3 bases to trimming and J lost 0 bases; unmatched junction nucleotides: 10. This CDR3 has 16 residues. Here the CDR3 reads CSARGANRGLNTEAFF. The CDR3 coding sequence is TGCAGTGCTAGGGGGGCCAACAGGGGACTGAACACTGAAGCTTTCTTT.

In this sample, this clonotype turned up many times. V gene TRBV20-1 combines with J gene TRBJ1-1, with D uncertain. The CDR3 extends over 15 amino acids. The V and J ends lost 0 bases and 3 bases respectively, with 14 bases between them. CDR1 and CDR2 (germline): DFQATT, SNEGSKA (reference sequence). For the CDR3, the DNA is TGCAGTGCTAGAGATGCCAGAAAGAGCCACACTGAAGCTTTCTTT. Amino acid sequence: CSARDARKSHTEAFF.

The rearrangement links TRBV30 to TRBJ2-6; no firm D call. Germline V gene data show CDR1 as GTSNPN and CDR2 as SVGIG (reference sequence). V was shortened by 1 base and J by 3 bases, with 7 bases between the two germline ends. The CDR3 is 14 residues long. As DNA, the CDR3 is TGTGCCTGGAGTGAAGGGTATGGGGCCAACGTCCTGACTTTC. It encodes CAWSEGYGANVLTF.